This note documents a single T cell receptor beta chain sequence. Its specificity is not known. This sample also contains other DNA sequences that code for the same CDR3. TCRdb's copy holds only in-frame clones and misses some; the assay was immunoSEQ multiplex PCR. Of 61,000 or so clones detected, roughly 80% appear once; the ten largest clones hold almost 0.55%. The sort gate was single viable CD3+CD4+CD8-CD45RO+ cells for memory CD4+ T cells. Positive selection with CD4 microbeads enriched total CD4+ T cells. The data are from a study of memory CD4+ T cells and cytomegalovirus serostatus. The study's findings and limits: Suggested: most of the CMV-linked TCR signature lies in CD4+ memory cells. Each of approximately 73 CMV-associated TCRbeta sequences occurred in one to five individuals.

Sample: memory CD4+ T cells from blood. The TCR comes from an adult in good health and CMV-seronegative. Some clones in this sample may be carry-over from other donors' samples.

CDR3 bases: TGTGCCAGCAGTGAAGGCGGGCACACTGAAGCTTTCTTT. It specifies CASSEGGHTEAFF. The chain joins TRBV2 to TRBJ1-1; D is uncertain. V lost 1 base to trimming and J lost 3 bases, with 6 bases between them. The length of the CDR3 is 13 residues. Germline CDR1 SNHLY, CDR2 FYNNEI.